A single sample gave rise to the 20 T cell receptor beta chains below, sequenced in a study of cytomegalovirus exposure and HLA in healthy donors. The PCR contained 60 Vbeta and 13 Jbeta primers. Method: immunoSEQ multiplex PCR; TCRdb's copy keeps in-frame clones and lacks some. Among under 200,000 clones, less than 90% were seen once, and the ten largest hold about 5%. Specimen: PBMCs. These receptors originate from a woman between 50 and 59 years old in good health and CMV-seropositive.

The chain is built from TRBV6-1 and TRBJ1-1; no clear D gene. The germline gives CDR1 MNHNS, CDR2 SASEGT. The V end was cut by 6 bases, the J end by 5 bases, with 16 bases between. The CDR3 contains 14 residues. CDR3 sequence reads: CASSPGSSETEAFF. The CDR3 DNA reads TGTGCCAGCAGCCCCGGATCCTCGGAGACTGAAGCTTTCTTT.

This clone was found once. The chain combines TRBV2 with TRBJ2-7; 10 bases are a match to TRBD1. The CDR3 extends over 15 amino acids. J gave up 3 bases and V 5 bases, and 7 bases lay outside the gene matches. The germline gives CDR1 SNHLY, CDR2 FYNNEI. CDR3 nucleotide sequence: TGTGCCAGCAGTCCGGGGACAGGGGTCGTCTACGAGCAGTACTTC. Its protein is CASSPGTGVVYEQYF.

The chain links TRBV10-3 to TRBJ2-7; D call uncertain. The CDR3 covers 12 residues. Trimming removed 3 bases at V and 6 bases at J, with 9 bases between. From germline, CDR1 is ENHRY and CDR2 SYGVKD. The CDR3, as DNA: TGTGCCATCAGTGAAACTCCGGTCGAGCAGTACTTC. Its protein product is CAISETPVEQYF.

The chain joins TRBV11-2 to TRBJ1-4, with D perhaps TRBD1 (5 bases). Germline CDR1 is SGHAT and CDR2 is FQNNGV. Trimming stripped 0 bases from V and 7 bases from J, with 15 bases between. This CDR3 is 16 amino acids long. CDR3 loop: CASSLDMPGWSEKLFF. In nucleotides, the CDR3 is TGTGCCAGCAGCTTAGATATGCCAGGGTGGAGTGAAAAACTGTTTTTT.

V and J are TRBV19 and TRBJ1-1, with D hard to call. The CDR3 is made up of 13 amino acids. V gave up 6 bases and J gave up 4 bases, with 12 bases separating them. Germline V gene sequence: CDR1 LNHDA, CDR2 SQIVND (reference sequence). The CDR3 DNA sequence: TGTGCCAGTAGCCCCTTTGCGGGCACTGAAGCTTTCTTT. Encoded protein: CASSPFAGTEAFF.

This clone was seen a handful of times. The V gene is TRBV27, the J gene TRBJ1-1; D is undetermined. Trimming stripped 2 bases from V and 3 bases from J, with 19 bases between. The CDR3 is made up of 17 amino acids. Germline V gene lookup returns CDR1 MNHEY and CDR2 SMNVEV (reference sequence). CDR3 in amino acids: CASSLKVRRAEYTEAFF. The CDR3 DNA reads TGTGCCAGCAGTTTAAAGGTCCGGCGGGCGGAGTACACTGAAGCTTTCTTT.

This sequence joins TRBV5-4 and TRBJ1-1, with D maybe TRBD1 (5 bases). Germline V gene sequence: CDR1 SGHNT, CDR2 YYREEE (reference sequence). CDR3 length equals 13 residues. V lost 4 bases and J lost 7, with 14 bases in between. This chain's CDR3 is CASSGRGPDEAFF. CDR3 nucleotides: TGTGCCAGCAGCGGGAGGGGACCCGATGAAGCTTTCTTT.

This clone was recorded a few times. The chain links TRBV11-1 to TRBJ2-3, with unresolved D. CDR3 size: 12 residues. V gave up 5 bases and J gave up 2 bases, with 5 bases separating them. The germline V gene has CDR1 SGHAT and CDR2 FQDESV (reference sequence). The CDR3, as DNA: TGTGCCAGCAGCCCCAACACAGATACGCAGTATTTT. It is translated as CASSPNTDTQYF.

The chain links TRBV5-4 to TRBJ1-2, with 7 bases aligning to TRBD1. There are 15 residues in the CDR3. Losses at the gene ends were 0 bases for V and 5 bases for J; bases not matched to a gene: 7. In germline, CDR1 is SGHNT, CDR2 YYREEE (reference sequence). CDR3 region: CASSLGGGAEYGYTF. In DNA form, the CDR3 reads TGTGCCAGCAGCTTGGGAGGGGGCGCGGAATATGGCTACACCTTC.

The chain combines TRBV2 with TRBJ1-2; 8 bases agree with TRBD1. The CDR3 runs 12 residues. CDR1 is SNHLY, CDR2 FYNNEI, per germline. Trimming removed 6 bases from V and 8 bases from J; junction bases left unmatched: 5. The CDR3 sequence: CASRPSGGGYTF. CDR3 sequence (DNA): TGTGCCAGCAGACCATCAGGGGGCGGCTACACCTTC.

The chain employs TRBV28 and TRBJ2-4; TRBD1 matches 8 bases. This CDR3 contains 14 residues. The V segment lost 7 bases and the J segment 1 base; nucleotides outside the gene matches: 3. The V gene's germline CDR1 is MDHEN and CDR2 SYDVKM. The CDR3 DNA reads as TGTGCCAGCAATAGGGACAGGGCCAAAAACATTCAGTACTTC. Its translation: CASNRDRAKNIQYF.

The V and J genes are TRBV7-2 and TRBJ2-7; tentatively, D is TRBD2 (5 bases). In germline, CDR1 is SGHTA, CDR2 FQGNSA. V lost 2 bases and J lost 6, with 11 bases in between. The CDR3 sequence is 13 residues long. DNA of the CDR3: TGTGCCAGCAGCTTAACGATTGGAGGCGAGCAGTACTTC. It encodes CASSLTIGGEQYF.

This chain connects TRBV6-5 to TRBJ1-2; D remains unclear. Trimming removed 5 bases from V and 0 bases from J, with 13 bases in between. The CDR3 length is 15 residues. Germline-derived CDR1 and CDR2 are MNHEY and SVGAGI. The DNA for the CDR3 is TGTGCCAGCAGTCTCTTTATATCCCCTAACTATGGCTACACCTTC. Amino acid sequence: CASSLFISPNYGYTF.

The CDR3 spells CASSRQGITEAFF. The CDR3 nucleotides read TGTGCCAGCAGTCGACAGGGGATCACTGAAGCTTTCTTT. V and J are TRBV27 and TRBJ1-1; 8 nucleotides agree with TRBD1. The germline V gene has CDR1 MNHEY and CDR2 SMNVEV (reference sequence). There are 13 residues in the CDR3. With V trimmed by 5 bases and J by 4 bases, 3 bases remained unmatched.

With regard to this clone: The identical CDR3 is also encoded by other nucleotide sequences in the sample. This chain uses TRBV7-9 with TRBJ2-7; D call uncertain. Trimming left V 1 base short and J 0 bases short, with 10 bases between. Germline V gene lookup returns CDR1 SEHNR and CDR2 FQNEAQ (reference sequence). The CDR3 extends over 15 amino acids. The CDR3 loop is CASSLVGGSSYEQYF. The CDR3 coding sequence is TGTGCCAGCAGCTTAGTTGGCGGTAGCTCCTACGAGCAGTACTTC.

This chain uses TRBV4-2 with TRBJ2-5; maybe TRBD2 (5 bases). Trimming left V 0 bases short and J 4 bases short, with 12 bases between. The CDR3 extends over 15 amino acids. Germline CDR1 LGHNA, CDR2 YNFKEQ. Here the CDR3 DNA reads TGTGCCAGCAGCCAAGATCCCGGGGTGGGAGAGACCCAGTACTTC. It yields the protein CASSQDPGVGETQYF.

The sample holds one count of this clone. CDR3 residues: CASSLEARAGVGSDTQYF. The CDR3 DNA reads TGTGCCAGCAGCTTAGAGGCTCGAGCGGGGGTGGGCTCAGATACGCAGTATTTT. The J gene is TRBJ2-3, the V gene TRBV7-2; 8 nucleotides line up with TRBD2. The CDR3 is 18 amino acids. J was trimmed by 4 bases and V by 1 base; bases with no gene match: 13. In germline, CDR1 is SGHTA, CDR2 FQGNSA.

The V call is TRBV6-6, the J call TRBJ2-3; tentative D call: TRBD2 (5 bases). CDR3 length: 15 residues. Germline lookup yields CDR1 MNHNY and CDR2 SVGAGI (reference sequence). V lost 5 bases to trimming and J lost 5 bases, with 17 bases between them. The CDR3 sequence is CASSNPEWGEDTQYF. The CDR3 nucleotides read TGTGCCAGCAGTAACCCAGAGTGGGGAGAAGATACGCAGTATTTT.

J is TRBJ1-6 and V is TRBV6-5; no firm D call. This CDR3 has 13 amino acids. Germline CDR1 is MNHEY and CDR2 is SVGAGI. The V gene lost 2 bases and the J gene lost 8 bases, with 7 bases spanning the gap. CDR3 residues: CASSYRRDSPLHF. DNA for the CDR3: TGTGCCAGCAGTTACAGGAGGGATTCACCCCTCCACTTT.

J is TRBJ2-2 and V is TRBV5-4, with TRBD2 as a possible D gene (6 bases). The V gene's germline CDR1 is SGHNT and CDR2 YYREEE (reference sequence). This CDR3 comprises 14 residues. Trimming stripped 5 bases from V and 1 base from J, with 9 bases between. The CDR3: CASSGRGNTGELFF. The CDR3 DNA sequence: TGTGCCAGCAGTGGGCGGGGGAACACCGGGGAGCTGTTTTTT.